This TCR beta chain was captured by sequencing in a study of regulatory T cells in long-lasting Graves disease. About the study: Recently diagnosed Graves' patients had received antithyroid drugs for under 3 months.

Noted time point: newly diagnosed GD, antithyroid drugs for less than 3 months. PBMC RNA served as the TCR library source. Into tubes containing EDTA, 8 to 9.5 milliliters of peripheral blood were drawn. Both iRepertoire HTBI primers and Arm-PCR of CDR3 regions were used to build the TCR beta libraries. TCRdb re-derived calls from the multiplex PCR reads in MiXCR, one entry per CDR3 protein. The table lists 300,000 to 400,000 distinct CDR3 sequences, about a sixth of them singletons. Germline CDR1 reads SGHAT; CDR2 reads FQNNGV. V lost 0 bases and J 3 bases, leaving 6 bases between the germline ends. This CDR3 region has 14 residues. This clonotype has ten or more counts. These data also formed part of another study, on T cells in Graves' hyperthyroidism and ophthalmopathy.

This rearrangement joins TRBV11-2 to TRBJ2-1; D not resolved. The source material was peripheral blood mononuclear cells (PBMCs), sampled at new diagnosis, from a patient treated with antithyroid drugs. This receptor was identified in a man aged 40-50 years with Graves disease. CDR3 DNA: TGTGCCAGCAGCTTAGAAAGGATCTACAATGAGCAGTTCTTC. It specifies CASSLERIYNEQFF.